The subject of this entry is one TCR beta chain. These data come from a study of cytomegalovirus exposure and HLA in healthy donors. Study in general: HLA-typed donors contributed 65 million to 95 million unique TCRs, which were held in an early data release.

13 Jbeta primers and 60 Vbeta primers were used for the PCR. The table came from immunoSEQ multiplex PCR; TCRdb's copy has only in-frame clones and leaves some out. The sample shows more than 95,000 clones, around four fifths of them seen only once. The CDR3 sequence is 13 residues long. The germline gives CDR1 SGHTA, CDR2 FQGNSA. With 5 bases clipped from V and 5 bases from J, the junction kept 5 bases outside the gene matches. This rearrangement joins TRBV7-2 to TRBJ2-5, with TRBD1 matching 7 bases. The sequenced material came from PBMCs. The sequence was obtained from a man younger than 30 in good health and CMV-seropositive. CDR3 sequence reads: CASSPGTVETQYF. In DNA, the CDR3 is TGTGCCAGCAGCCCAGGGACAGTGGAGACCCAGTACTTC.